These T cell receptor beta chains were read from a single sample in a study of somatic mutations in cytotoxic T cells in rheumatoid arthritis. Measured with immunoSEQ multiplex PCR; TCRdb has only the in-frame clones, and not every one. The repertoire holds roughly 30,000 clones, with approximately 86% as singletons. Sequencing was carried out using CD8+ T cells sorted from blood. The receptors were sampled from an adult with rheumatoid arthritis. Both conserved end residues are part of each CDR3. The D gene is left open where the match is weak. Not all rows give a size; the values are once, few, many and, for expanded clones, a class.

abundance: -
d_gene: -
v_gene: TRBV7-9
j_gene: TRBJ2-1
len: 16
CDR3aa: CASSLPTSREHNEQFF
CDR3nt: TGTGCCAGCAGCCTGCCCACATCCAGGGAACACAATGAGCAGTTCTTC

abundance: -
d_gene: TRBD2
v_gene: TRBV11-3
j_gene: TRBJ2-1
len: 15
CDR3aa: CASSASGRVYNEQFF
CDR3nt: TGTGCCAGCAGCGCCAGCGGGAGGGTCTACAATGAGCAGTTCTTC

abundance: few
d_gene: -
v_gene: TRBV7-2
j_gene: TRBJ2-7
len: 13
CDR3aa: CASSSGPWWEQYF
CDR3nt: TGTGCCAGCAGCTCGGGCCCCTGGTGGGAGCAGTACTTC

abundance: -
d_gene: -
v_gene: TRBV7-9
j_gene: TRBJ2-7
len: 15
CDR3aa: CASSWADRASYEQYF
CDR3nt: TGTGCCAGCAGCTGGGCGGACAGAGCGTCCTACGAGCAGTACTTC

abundance: -
d_gene: TRBD1
v_gene: TRBV27
j_gene: TRBJ2-7
len: 13
CDR3aa: CASSNRGLYEQYF
CDR3nt: TGTGCCAGCAGTAACAGGGGGCTCTACGAGCAGTACTTC

abundance: -
d_gene: -
v_gene: TRBV4-3
j_gene: TRBJ2-1
len: 15
CDR3aa: CASSQSKGFYNEQFF
CDR3nt: TGCGCCAGCAGCCAATCAAAAGGCTTTTACAATGAGCAGTTCTTC

abundance: -
d_gene: -
v_gene: TRBV13
j_gene: TRBJ1-2
len: 14
CDR3aa: CASSLGPDYYGYTF
CDR3nt: TGTGCCAGCAGCTTAGGGCCGGACTACTATGGCTACACCTTC

abundance: -
d_gene: -
v_gene: TRBV27
j_gene: TRBJ1-4
len: 15
CDR3aa: CASRRLGEVYGELFF
CDR3nt: TGTGCCAGCAGAAGGCTAGGGGAGGTTTACGGGGAACTGTTTTTT

abundance: -
d_gene: TRBD1
v_gene: TRBV9
j_gene: TRBJ2-7
len: 14
CDR3aa: CASSGGTGDYEQYF
CDR3nt: TGTGCCAGCAGCGGGGGGACAGGGGACTACGAGCAGTACTTC

abundance: -
d_gene: TRBD2
v_gene: TRBV4-2
j_gene: TRBJ2-3
len: 18
CDR3aa: CASSQGPPGLASSDTQYF
CDR3nt: TGTGCCAGCAGCCAAGGTCCCCCGGGACTAGCGTCCTCAGATACGCAGTATTTT

abundance: few
d_gene: -
v_gene: TRBV14
j_gene: TRBJ1-6
len: 13
CDR3aa: CASSQLQGSPLHF
CDR3nt: TGTGCCAGCAGCCAATTACAGGGTTCACCCCTCCACTTT

abundance: -
d_gene: -
v_gene: TRBV6-6
j_gene: TRBJ2-7
len: 13
CDR3aa: CASIEGTSYEQYF
CDR3nt: TGTGCCAGCATCGAGGGGACCTCCTACGAGCAGTACTTC

abundance: -
d_gene: -
v_gene: TRBV7-9
j_gene: TRBJ2-7
len: 11
CDR3aa: CASSSGNEQYF
CDR3nt: TGTGCCAGCAGCTCAGGGAACGAGCAGTACTTC

abundance: -
d_gene: -
v_gene: TRBV11-2
j_gene: TRBJ1-2
len: 11
CDR3aa: CASSLVQGYTF
CDR3nt: TGTGCCAGCAGCTTAGTGCAGGGCTACACCTTC

abundance: -
d_gene: -
v_gene: TRBV9
j_gene: TRBJ1-2
len: 16
CDR3aa: CASRVGGHDWNYGYTF
CDR3nt: TGTGCCAGCAGGGTGGGGGGTCACGATTGGAACTATGGCTACACCTTC

abundance: -
d_gene: -
v_gene: TRBV5-6
j_gene: TRBJ2-1
len: 16
CDR3aa: CASSHRKGYPYNEQFF
CDR3nt: TGTGCCAGCAGCCACCGGAAAGGGTACCCCTACAATGAGCAGTTCTTC

abundance: -
d_gene: -
v_gene: TRBV4-2
j_gene: TRBJ2-3
len: 16
CDR3aa: CASSQVNGTHTDTQYF
CDR3nt: TGTGCCAGCAGCCAAGTGAACGGGACGCACACAGATACGCAGTATTTT

abundance: -
d_gene: -
v_gene: TRBV27
j_gene: TRBJ2-7
len: 15
CDR3aa: CASSLFGQGLDEQYF
CDR3nt: TGTGCCAGCAGTTTATTCGGGCAGGGGTTGGACGAGCAGTACTTC

abundance: -
d_gene: -
v_gene: TRBV2
j_gene: TRBJ2-7
len: 13
CDR3aa: CASSEGPAYEQYF
CDR3nt: TGTGCCAGCAGTGAAGGTCCAGCTTACGAGCAGTACTTC

abundance: -
d_gene: -
v_gene: TRBV4-1
j_gene: TRBJ1-1
len: 14
CDR3aa: CASSSLQGNTEAFF
CDR3nt: TGCGCCAGCAGCTCTCTACAGGGGAACACTGAAGCTTTCTTT

abundance: once
d_gene: -
v_gene: TRBV19
j_gene: TRBJ2-1
len: 13
CDR3aa: CASSIDYAAEQFF
CDR3nt: TGTGCCAGTAGTATAGATTACGCGGCTGAGCAGTTCTTC

abundance: -
d_gene: TRBD1
v_gene: TRBV19
j_gene: TRBJ1-1
len: 16
CDR3aa: CASSLTSLTGRTEAFF
CDR3nt: TGTGCCAGTAGTTTGACATCCCTGACAGGGCGGACTGAAGCTTTCTTT

abundance: -
d_gene: -
v_gene: TRBV19
j_gene: TRBJ2-7
len: 13
CDR3aa: CASSMSVTYEQYF
CDR3nt: TGTGCCAGTAGTATGAGCGTTACCTACGAGCAGTACTTC

abundance: -
d_gene: TRBD1
v_gene: TRBV7-9
j_gene: TRBJ2-7
len: 14
CDR3aa: CASSLPGQVYEQYF
CDR3nt: TGTGCCAGCAGCTTACCCGGACAGGTCTACGAGCAGTACTTC

abundance: once
d_gene: TRBD2
v_gene: TRBV11-2
j_gene: TRBJ2-3
len: 16
CDR3aa: CASSLLRAGEADTQYF
CDR3nt: TGTGCCAGCAGCCTCCTCAGAGCGGGAGAGGCAGATACGCAGTATTTT

abundance: -
d_gene: -
v_gene: TRBV5-1
j_gene: TRBJ2-1
len: 16
CDR3aa: CASSDWDLRGYNEQFF
CDR3nt: TGCGCCAGCAGCGACTGGGACCTGAGAGGGTACAATGAGCAGTTCTTC

abundance: -
d_gene: -
v_gene: TRBV7-6
j_gene: TRBJ1-1
len: 12
CDR3aa: CASSPNGDEAFF
CDR3nt: TGTGCCAGCAGCCCAAACGGGGATGAAGCTTTCTTT

abundance: -
d_gene: -
v_gene: TRBV7-9
j_gene: TRBJ2-7
len: 14
CDR3aa: CASSLAGGGYEQYF
CDR3nt: TGTGCCAGCAGCTTAGCGGGAGGGGGGTACGAGCAGTACTTC

abundance: -
d_gene: -
v_gene: TRBV4-2
j_gene: TRBJ1-4
len: 14
CDR3aa: CASSQEGGKEKLFF
CDR3nt: TGTGCCAGCAGCCAAGAGGGGGGGAAGGAAAAACTGTTTTTT

abundance: once
d_gene: -
v_gene: TRBV11-2
j_gene: TRBJ2-4
len: 17
CDR3aa: CASSLGRLGVAKNIQYF
CDR3nt: TGTGCCAGCAGCTTAGGGCGCTTGGGGGTAGCCAAAAACATTCAGTACTTC

abundance: -
d_gene: TRBD1
v_gene: TRBV27
j_gene: TRBJ1-2
len: 16
CDR3aa: CASLYLTGAIDYGYTF
CDR3nt: TGTGCCAGCCTCTACCTGACAGGGGCGATCGACTATGGCTACACCTTC

abundance: -
d_gene: -
v_gene: TRBV9
j_gene: TRBJ2-2
len: 17
CDR3aa: CASSPEGTGGDTGELFF
CDR3nt: TGTGCCAGCAGCCCAGAGGGGACCGGGGGCGACACCGGGGAGCTGTTTTTT

abundance: -
d_gene: -
v_gene: TRBV9
j_gene: TRBJ2-7
len: 14
CDR3aa: CASSGKLTKGEQYF
CDR3nt: TGTGCCAGCAGCGGCAAATTGACCAAGGGCGAGCAGTACTTC

abundance: -
d_gene: -
v_gene: TRBV5-4
j_gene: TRBJ2-4
len: 15
CDR3aa: CASSPGGGDRNIQYF
CDR3nt: TGTGCCAGCAGCCCCGGGGGAGGGGACAGAAACATTCAGTACTTC

abundance: -
d_gene: -
v_gene: TRBV6-1
j_gene: TRBJ1-2
len: 13
CDR3aa: CASSDGANYGYTF
CDR3nt: TGTGCCAGCAGTGACGGGGCCAACTATGGCTACACCTTC